This paragraph reports one TCR beta chain. This entry belongs to a study of Ad26.COV2.S vaccination and SARS-CoV-2 variants. Specified treatment: around 19 received Ad26.COV2.S at low or high dose, single or two shots; five or six received placebo; per-sample allocation not given. All samples were drawn on day 63, counting from the first vaccine or placebo injection. The assay was immunoSEQ multiplex PCR, and TCRdb's table has in-frame clones only and misses some. The sample lists roughly 270,000 clones, around 87% occurring once. The TCR was taken from a person aged 18-65 years who received the Ad26.COV2.S COVID-19 vaccine or a placebo. Specimen: peripheral blood, collected in a trial of Ad26.COV2.S vaccine versus placebo.

CDR3 sequence (DNA): TGCGCCAGCAGGGGGCACAGGGAAGCAACTAATGAAAAACTGTTTTTT. Translation gives CASRGHREATNEKLFF. The V and J genes are TRBV4-1 and TRBJ1-4; TRBD1 is a possible D gene (6 bases). With 6 bases removed from V and 0 bases from J, the gap between germline ends came to 14 bases. The length of the CDR3 is 16 residues. CDR1 and CDR2 (germline): MGHRA, YSYEKL.